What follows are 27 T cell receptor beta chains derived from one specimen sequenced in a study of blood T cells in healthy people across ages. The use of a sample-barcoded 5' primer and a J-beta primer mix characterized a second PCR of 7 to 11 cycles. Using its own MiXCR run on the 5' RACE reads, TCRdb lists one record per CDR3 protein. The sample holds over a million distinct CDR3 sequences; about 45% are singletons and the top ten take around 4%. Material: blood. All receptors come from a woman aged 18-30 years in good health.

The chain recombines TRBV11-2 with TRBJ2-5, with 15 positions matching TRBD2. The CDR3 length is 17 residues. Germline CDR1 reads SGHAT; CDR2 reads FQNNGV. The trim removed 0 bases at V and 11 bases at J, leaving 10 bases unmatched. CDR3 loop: CASSLDFPGLAGGKQYF. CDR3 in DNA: TGTGCCAGCAGCTTAGATTTCCCGGGACTAGCGGGGGGCAAGCAGTACTTC.

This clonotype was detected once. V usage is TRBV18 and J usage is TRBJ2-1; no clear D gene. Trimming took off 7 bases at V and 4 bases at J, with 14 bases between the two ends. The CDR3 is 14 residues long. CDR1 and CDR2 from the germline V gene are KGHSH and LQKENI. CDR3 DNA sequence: TGTGCCAGCTTACCGAGTGCGGTTTACAATGAGCAGTTCTTC. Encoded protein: CASLPSAVYNEQFF.

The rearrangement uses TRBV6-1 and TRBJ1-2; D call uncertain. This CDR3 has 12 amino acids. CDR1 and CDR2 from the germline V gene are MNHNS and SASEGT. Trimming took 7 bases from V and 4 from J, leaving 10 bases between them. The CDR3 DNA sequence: TGTGCCAGCATTCGTGTGTCCTATGGCTACACCTTC. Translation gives CASIRVSYGYTF.

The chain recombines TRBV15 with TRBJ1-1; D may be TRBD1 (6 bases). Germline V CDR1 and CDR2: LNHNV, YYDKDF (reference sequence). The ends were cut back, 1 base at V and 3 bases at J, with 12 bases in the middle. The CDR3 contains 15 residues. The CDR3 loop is CATSRAYRADTEAFF. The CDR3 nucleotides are TGTGCCACCAGCAGAGCCTACAGGGCGGACACTGAAGCTTTCTTT. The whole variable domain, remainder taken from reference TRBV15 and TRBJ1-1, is DAMVIQNPRYQVTQFGKPVTLSCSQTLNHNVMYWYQQKSSQAPKLLFHYYDKDFNNEADTPDNFQSRRPNTSFCFLDIRSPGLGDTAMYLCATSRAYRADTEAFFGQGTRLTVV.

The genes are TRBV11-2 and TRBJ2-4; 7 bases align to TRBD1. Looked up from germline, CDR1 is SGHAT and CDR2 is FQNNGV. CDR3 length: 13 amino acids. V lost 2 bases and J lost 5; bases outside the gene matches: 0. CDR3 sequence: CASSLTGENIQYF. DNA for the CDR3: TGTGCCAGCAGCTTAACAGGGGAAAACATTCAGTACTTC.

Here the CDR3 DNA reads TGCGCCAGCAGCTTCAATTCCGGGACACTTTACGAGCAGTACTTC. Its protein product is CASSFNSGTLYEQYF. The chain joins TRBV5-1 to TRBJ2-5, with a tentative D call TRBD1 (6 bases). Judging by the DNA end, TRBJ2-7 fits better; the J call may be wrong. The CDR3 spans 15 residues. Germline values: CDR1 SGHRS, CDR2 YFSETQ.

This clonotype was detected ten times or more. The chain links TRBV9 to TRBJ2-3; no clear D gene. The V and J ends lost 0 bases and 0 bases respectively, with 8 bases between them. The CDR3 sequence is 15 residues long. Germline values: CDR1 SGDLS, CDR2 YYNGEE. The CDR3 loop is CASSVGVGSTDTQYF. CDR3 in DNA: TGTGCCAGCAGCGTAGGAGTCGGGAGCACAGATACGCAGTATTTT.

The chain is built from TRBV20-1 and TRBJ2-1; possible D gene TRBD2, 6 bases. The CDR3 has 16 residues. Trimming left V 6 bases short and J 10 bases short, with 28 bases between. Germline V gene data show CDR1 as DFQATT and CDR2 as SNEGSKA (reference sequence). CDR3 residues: CSAKSKPAGLQYEQFF. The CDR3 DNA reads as TGCAGTGCGAAGAGCAAACCAGCGGGTTTACAATACGAGCAGTTCTTC.

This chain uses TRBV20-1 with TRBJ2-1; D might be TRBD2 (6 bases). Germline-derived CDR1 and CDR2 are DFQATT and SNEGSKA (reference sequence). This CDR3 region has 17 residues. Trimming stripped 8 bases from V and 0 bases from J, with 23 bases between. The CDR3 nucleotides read TGCAGTCCAATGGGGACTTCAGCGTGGAGCTCCTACAATGAGCAGTTCTTC. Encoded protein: CSPMGTSAWSSYNEQFF.

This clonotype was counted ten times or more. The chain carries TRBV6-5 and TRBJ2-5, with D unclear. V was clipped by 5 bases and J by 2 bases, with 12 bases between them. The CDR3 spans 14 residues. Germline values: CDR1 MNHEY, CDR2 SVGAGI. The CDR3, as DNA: TGTGCCAGCAGTCCCCCTGGGGATCAAGAGACCCAGTACTTC. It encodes CASSPPGDQETQYF.

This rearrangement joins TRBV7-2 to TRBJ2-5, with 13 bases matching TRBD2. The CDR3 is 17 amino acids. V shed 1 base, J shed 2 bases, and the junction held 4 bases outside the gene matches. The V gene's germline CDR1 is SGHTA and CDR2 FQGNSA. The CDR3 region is CASSLDGTSGNQETQYF. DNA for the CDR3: TGTGCCAGCAGCTTAGACGGGACTAGCGGGAATCAAGAGACCCAGTACTTC.

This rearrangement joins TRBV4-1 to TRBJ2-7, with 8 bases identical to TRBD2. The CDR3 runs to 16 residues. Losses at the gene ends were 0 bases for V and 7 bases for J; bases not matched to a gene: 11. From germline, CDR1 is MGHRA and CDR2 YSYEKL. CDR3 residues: CASSQDGTRLYKEQYF. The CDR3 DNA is TGCGCCAGCAGCCAAGATGGGACTAGACTCTACAAGGAGCAGTACTTC.

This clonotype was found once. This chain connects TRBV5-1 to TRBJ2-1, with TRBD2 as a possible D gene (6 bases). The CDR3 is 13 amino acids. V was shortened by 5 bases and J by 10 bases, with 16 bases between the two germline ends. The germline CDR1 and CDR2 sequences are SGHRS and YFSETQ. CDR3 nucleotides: TGCGCCAGCAGTAGCGGCGGGCCGAGGGAGCAGTTCTTC. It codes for CASSSGGPREQFF.

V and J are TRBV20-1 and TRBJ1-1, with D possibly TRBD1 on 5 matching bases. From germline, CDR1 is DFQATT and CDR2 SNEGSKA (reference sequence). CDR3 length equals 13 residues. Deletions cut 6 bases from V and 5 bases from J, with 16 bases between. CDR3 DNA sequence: TGCAGTGCCCAGAGCCAGGGTGAGACTGAAGCTTTCTTT. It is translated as CSAQSQGETEAFF.

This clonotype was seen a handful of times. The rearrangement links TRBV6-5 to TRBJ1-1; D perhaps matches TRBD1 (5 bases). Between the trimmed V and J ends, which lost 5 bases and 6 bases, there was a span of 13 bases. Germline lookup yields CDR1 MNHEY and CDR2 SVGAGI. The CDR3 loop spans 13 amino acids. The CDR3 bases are TGTGCCAGCAGTGACGGCCAGGGCTCTGAAGCTTTCTTT. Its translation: CASSDGQGSEAFF.

The CDR3 bases are TGTGCCAGCAGTTACTCTGTCAGGGCTTATTTCTACAATGAGCAGTTCTTC. This codes for CASSYSVRAYFYNEQFF. The rearrangement joins TRBV6-5 to TRBJ2-1; TRBD1 is a possible D gene (5 bases). The germline CDR1 and CDR2 sequences are MNHEY and SVGAGI. Trimming shortened V by 0 bases and J by 3 bases, and 15 bases separated the two germline ends. The CDR3 has 17 amino acids.

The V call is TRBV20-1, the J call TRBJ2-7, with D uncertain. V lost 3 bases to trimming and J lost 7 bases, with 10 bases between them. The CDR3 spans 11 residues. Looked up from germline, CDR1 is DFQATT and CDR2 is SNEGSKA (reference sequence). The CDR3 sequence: CSARQANEQYF. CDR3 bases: TGCAGTGCTAGGCAAGCAAATGAGCAGTACTTC.

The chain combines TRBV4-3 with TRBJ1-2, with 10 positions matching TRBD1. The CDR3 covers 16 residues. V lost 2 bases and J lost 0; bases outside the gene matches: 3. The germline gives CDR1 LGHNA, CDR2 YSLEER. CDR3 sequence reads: CASSQSGQGTNYGYTF. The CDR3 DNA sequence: TGCGCCAGCAGCCAATCGGGACAGGGGACTAACTATGGCTACACCTTC.

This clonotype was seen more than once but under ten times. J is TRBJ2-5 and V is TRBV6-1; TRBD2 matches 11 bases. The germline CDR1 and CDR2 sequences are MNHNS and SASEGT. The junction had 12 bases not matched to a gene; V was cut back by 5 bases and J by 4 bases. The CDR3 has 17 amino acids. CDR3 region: CASSLLAGGPLRETQYF. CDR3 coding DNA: TGTGCCAGCAGTCTTCTAGCGGGGGGCCCTCTCCGAGAGACCCAGTACTTC.

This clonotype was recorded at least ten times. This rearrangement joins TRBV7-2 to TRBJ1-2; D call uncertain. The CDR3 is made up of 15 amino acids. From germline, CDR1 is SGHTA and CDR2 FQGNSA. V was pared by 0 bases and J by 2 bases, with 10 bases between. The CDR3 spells CASSLAGGSNYGYTF. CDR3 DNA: TGTGCCAGCAGCTTAGCTGGAGGCAGCAACTATGGCTACACCTTC.

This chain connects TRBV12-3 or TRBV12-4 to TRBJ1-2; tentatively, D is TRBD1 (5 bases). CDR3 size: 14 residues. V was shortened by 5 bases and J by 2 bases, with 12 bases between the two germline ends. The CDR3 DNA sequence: TGTGCCAGCAGTCACGGACACAACAACTATGGCTACACCTTC. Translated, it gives CASSHGHNNYGYTF.

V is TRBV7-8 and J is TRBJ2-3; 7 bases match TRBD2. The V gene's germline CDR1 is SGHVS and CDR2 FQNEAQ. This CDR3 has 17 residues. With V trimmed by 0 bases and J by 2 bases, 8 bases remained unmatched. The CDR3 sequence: CASSLALSGTDTDTQYF. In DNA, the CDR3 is TGTGCCAGCAGCTTAGCGCTCAGCGGGACGGACACAGATACGCAGTATTTT. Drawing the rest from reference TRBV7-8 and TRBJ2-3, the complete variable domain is GAGVSQSPRYKVAKRGQDVALRCDPISGHVSLFWYQQALGQGPEFLTYFQNEAQLDKSGLPSDRFFAERPEGSVSTLKIQRTQQEDSAVYLCASSLALSGTDTDTQYFGPGTRLTVL.

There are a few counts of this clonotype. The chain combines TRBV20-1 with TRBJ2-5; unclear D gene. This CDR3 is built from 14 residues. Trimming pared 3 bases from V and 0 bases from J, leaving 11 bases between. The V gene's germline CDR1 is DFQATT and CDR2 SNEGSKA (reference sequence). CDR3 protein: CSARDLRYQETQYF. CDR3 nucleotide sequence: TGCAGTGCTAGGGATCTTAGGTACCAAGAGACCCAGTACTTC.

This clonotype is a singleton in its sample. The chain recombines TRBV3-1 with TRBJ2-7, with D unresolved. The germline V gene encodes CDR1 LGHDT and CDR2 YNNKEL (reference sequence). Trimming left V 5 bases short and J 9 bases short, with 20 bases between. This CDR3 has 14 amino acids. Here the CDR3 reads CASSSRSGEIGQYF. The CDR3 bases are TGTGCCAGCAGCTCCCGGTCTGGGGAAATTGGGCAGTACTTC.

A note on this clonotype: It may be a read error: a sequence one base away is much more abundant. This chain's CDR3 is CASSPAREDNEQFF. DNA of the CDR3: TGTGCCAGCAGCCCAGCGCGGGAAGACAATGAGCAGTTCTTC. The chain uses TRBV4-2 and TRBJ2-1, with D perhaps TRBD2 (6 bases). This CDR3 is 14 amino acids long. Trimming shortened V by 4 bases and J by 5 bases, and 12 bases separated the two germline ends. Germline V gene data show CDR1 as LGHNA and CDR2 as YNFKEQ.

The CDR3 loop is CASSSRILNEQFF. The CDR3 coding sequence is TGTGCCAGCAGTTCTCGAATACTCAATGAGCAGTTCTTC. The rearrangement links TRBV28 to TRBJ2-1; the D is unclear. Per germline, CDR1 MDHEN and CDR2 SYDVKM. Between the trimmed V and J ends, which lost 4 bases and 6 bases, there was a span of 10 bases. The CDR3 has 13 amino acids.

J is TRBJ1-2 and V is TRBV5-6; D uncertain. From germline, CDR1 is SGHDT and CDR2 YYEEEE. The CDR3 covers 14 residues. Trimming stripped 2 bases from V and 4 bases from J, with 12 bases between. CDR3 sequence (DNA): TGTGCCAGCAGCTTCGGTGCGAGACCCTATGGCTACACCTTC. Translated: CASSFGARPYGYTF. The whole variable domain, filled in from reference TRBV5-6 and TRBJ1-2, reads DAGVTQSPTHLIKTRGQQVTLRCSPKSGHDTVSWYQQALGQGPQFIFQYYEEEERQRGNFPDRFSGHQFPNYSSELNVNALLLGDSALYLCASSFGARPYGYTFGSGTRLTVV.